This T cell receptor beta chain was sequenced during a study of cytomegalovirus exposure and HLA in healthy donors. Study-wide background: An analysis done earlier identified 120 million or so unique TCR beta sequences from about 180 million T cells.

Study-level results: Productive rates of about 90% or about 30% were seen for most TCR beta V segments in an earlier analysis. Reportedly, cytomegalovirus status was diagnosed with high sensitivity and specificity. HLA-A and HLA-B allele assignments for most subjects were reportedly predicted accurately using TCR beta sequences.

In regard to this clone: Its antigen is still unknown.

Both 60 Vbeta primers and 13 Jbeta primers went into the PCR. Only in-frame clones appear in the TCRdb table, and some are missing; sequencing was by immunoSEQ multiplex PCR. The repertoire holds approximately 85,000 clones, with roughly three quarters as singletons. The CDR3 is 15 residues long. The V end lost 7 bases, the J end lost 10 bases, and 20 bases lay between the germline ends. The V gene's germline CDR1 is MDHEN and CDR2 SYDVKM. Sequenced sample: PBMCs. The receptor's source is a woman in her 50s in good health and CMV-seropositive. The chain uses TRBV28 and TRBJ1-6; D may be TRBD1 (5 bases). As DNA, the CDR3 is TGTGCCAGCAAGCGGGTTTGGCAGGGCGGATCACCCCTCCACTTT. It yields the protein CASKRVWQGGSPLHF.